This TCR beta chain comes out of a study of blood T cell repertoires in COVID-19. In the study overall: The United States, Italy and Spain provided the acute and convalescent COVID-19 samples. From T cells, B-cell-depleted T cells, or PBMCs came the material, which was cDNA or gDNA.

Authors' data handling: Amplification of reference gene primers was used by the study to estimate nucleated cell counts. The table came from immunoSEQ multiplex PCR; TCRdb's copy has only in-frame clones and leaves some out. D and trimming come from the DNA, and the V and J calls and clone size come from that table. Of some 15,000 clones in the sample, about four fifths were seen once. CDR1 and CDR2 from the germline V gene are SGHTA and FQGNSA. The CDR3 runs 15 residues. The V gene end was trimmed by 5 bases and the J gene end by 2 bases; junction bases not matched to a gene: 8. The rearrangement joins TRBV7-2 to TRBJ2-7, with 8 bases lining up with TRBD2. The TCR was taken from a woman aged 60-75 years with acute or convalescent COVID-19. Sequenced input: peripheral blood. The CDR3 here is CASSPRAGGTYEQYF. CDR3 nucleotide sequence: TGTGCCAGCAGCCCCCGGGCGGGAGGTACCTACGAGCAGTACTTC. The full variable domain, completed using reference TRBV7-2 and TRBJ2-7, is GAGVSQSPSNKVTEKGKDVELRCDPISGHTALYWYRQSLGQGLEFLIYFQGNSAPDKSGLPSDRFSAERTGGSVSTLTIQRTQQEDSAVYLCASSPRAGGTYEQYFGPGTRLTVT.